This T cell receptor beta chain was profiled in a study of B cell selection in AIRE deficiency. Findings and caveats of the study: Of fewer than 4,500 shared Treg TCRbeta sequences, roughly 31% were healthy-donor-only and around 9.5% patient-only. TCRbeta-only data showed under 45% of shared healthy Treg sequences in healthy Tconv. Patient Tconv cells held roughly 31% of Treg sequences shared by healthy donors.

Regulatory T cells were sorted as CD4+CD25hiCD127low/negative. A note on this clone: Its antigen is undetermined.

Clones were sequenced by immunoSEQ multiplex PCR, and TCRdb holds only the in-frame ones, with some missing. In the table there are 20,000 to 25,000 clones, about 94% of which are singletons. Sequenced material: Tregs sorted from PBMCs. The sequence derives from a human donor with AIRE deficiency.

In DNA form, the CDR3 reads TGCGCCAGCAGCTTTCGGGCAGGGGGCTCCTACGAGCAGTACTTC. Encoded protein: CASSFRAGGSYEQYF. The chain recombines TRBV5-1 with TRBJ2-7, with 7 bases matching TRBD1. The germline gives CDR1 SGHRS, CDR2 YFSETQ. V shed 2 bases and J 0 bases; nucleotides not matched to a gene: 5. The CDR3 has 15 residues.